The clone carrying this T cell receptor beta chain was seen a few times. The data were obtained in a study of blood T cell repertoires in COVID-19. CDR1 and CDR2 (germline): GTSNPN, SVGIG (reference sequence). The CDR3 length is 18 residues. The junction had 16 bases not matched to a gene; V was cut back by 4 bases and J by 2 bases. Only in-frame clones appear in the TCRdb table, and some are missing; sequencing was by immunoSEQ multiplex PCR. The table records around 110,000 clones, approximately 80% of them present only once. This receptor was obtained from a man between 65 and 85 years old with active or convalescent COVID-19. Sequenced: peripheral blood. This chain joins TRBV30 and TRBJ1-1; 10 positions match TRBD1. CDR3 sequence: CAWIPGQGFSVLNTEAFF. The CDR3 DNA sequence: TGTGCCTGGATTCCGGGACAGGGGTTTTCGGTTCTCAACACTGAAGCTTTCTTT.